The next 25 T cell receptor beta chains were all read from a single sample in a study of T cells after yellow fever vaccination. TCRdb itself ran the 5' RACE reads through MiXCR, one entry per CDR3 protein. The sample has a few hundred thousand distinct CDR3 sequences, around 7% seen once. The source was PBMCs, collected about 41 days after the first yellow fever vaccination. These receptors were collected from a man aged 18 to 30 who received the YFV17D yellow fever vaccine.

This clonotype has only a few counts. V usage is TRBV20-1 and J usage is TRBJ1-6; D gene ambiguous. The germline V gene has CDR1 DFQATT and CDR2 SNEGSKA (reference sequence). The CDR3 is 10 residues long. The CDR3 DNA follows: TGCATTAACAGAGACTCACCCCTCCACTTT. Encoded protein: CINRDSPLHF.

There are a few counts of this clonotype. The CDR3 DNA sequence: TGTGCCAGCAGTTACGCGGGGGGAACAGGATACGAGCAGTACGTC. Translating gives CASSYAGGTGYEQYV. The chain combines TRBV6-2 or TRBV6-3 with TRBJ2-7, with 8 positions matching TRBD2. This CDR3 has 15 amino acids. After removal of 2 bases from V and 4 bases from J, the junction contained 7 bases not matched to a gene. Germline CDR1 is MNHEY and CDR2 is SVGEGT.

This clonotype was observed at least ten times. CDR3 nucleotide sequence: TGCAGCGTCCAGGGGGGCGAGACCCAGTACTTC. The encoded protein is CSVQGGETQYF. The chain uses TRBV29-1 and TRBJ2-5; D is perhaps TRBD1 (7 bases). The V end lost 6 bases, the J end lost 5 bases, and 10 bases lay between the germline ends. The CDR3 is 11 residues long. CDR1 is SQVTM and CDR2 is ANQGSEA in the germline V gene.

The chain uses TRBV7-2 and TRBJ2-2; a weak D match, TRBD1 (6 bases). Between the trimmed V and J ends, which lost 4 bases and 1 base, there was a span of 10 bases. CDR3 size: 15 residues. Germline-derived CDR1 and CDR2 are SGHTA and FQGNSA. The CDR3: CASSSGTRNTGELFF. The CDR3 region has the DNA TGTGCCAGCAGCTCCGGGACAAGGAACACCGGGGAGCTGTTTTTT.

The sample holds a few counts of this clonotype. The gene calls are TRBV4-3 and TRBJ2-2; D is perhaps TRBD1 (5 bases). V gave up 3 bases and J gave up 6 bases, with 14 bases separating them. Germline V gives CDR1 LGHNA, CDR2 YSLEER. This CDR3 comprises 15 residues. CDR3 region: CASSHRLGVSGELFF. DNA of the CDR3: TGCGCCAGCAGCCATCGTCTAGGGGTGTCCGGGGAGCTGTTTTTT.

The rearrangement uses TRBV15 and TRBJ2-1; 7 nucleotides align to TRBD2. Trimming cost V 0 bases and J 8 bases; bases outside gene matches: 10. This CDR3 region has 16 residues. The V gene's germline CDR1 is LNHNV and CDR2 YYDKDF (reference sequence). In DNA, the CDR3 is TGTGCCACCAGCAGAGAAATAACTTGGGGGGGACATGAGCAGTTCTTC. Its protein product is CATSREITWGGHEQFF.

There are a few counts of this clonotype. The CDR3 spells CASSQAVLRQGVWNEQFF. CDR3 DNA sequence: TGCGCCAGCAGCCAGGCTGTTCTGAGACAGGGGGTTTGGAATGAGCAGTTCTTC. The chain carries TRBV4-3 and TRBJ2-1; 9 nucleotides match TRBD1. This CDR3 is 18 amino acids long. V dropped 3 bases and J dropped 7; count of bases not matched to a gene: 16. Germline V gives CDR1 LGHNA, CDR2 YSLEER.

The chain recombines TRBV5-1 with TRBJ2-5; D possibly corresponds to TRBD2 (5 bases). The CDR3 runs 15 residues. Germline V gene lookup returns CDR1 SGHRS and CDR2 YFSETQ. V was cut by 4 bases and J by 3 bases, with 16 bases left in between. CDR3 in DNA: TGCGCCAGCAGCGTGGACTCCCTGGGGAAAGAGACCCAGTACTTC. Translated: CASSVDSLGKETQYF.

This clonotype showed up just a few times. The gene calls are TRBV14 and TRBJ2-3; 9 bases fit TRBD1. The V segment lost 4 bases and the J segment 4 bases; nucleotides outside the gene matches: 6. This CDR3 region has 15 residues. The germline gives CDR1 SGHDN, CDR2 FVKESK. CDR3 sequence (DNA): TGTGCCAGCAGCCCGGGACAGGGCGGATCAGATACGCAGTATTTT. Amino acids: CASSPGQGGSDTQYF.

The CDR3 loop is CASSLGLAGGDTQYF. The CDR3, as DNA: TGTGCCAGCAGCTTAGGGCTAGCGGGGGGGGATACGCAGTATTTT. The chain is built from TRBV5-4 and TRBJ2-3, with TRBD2 matching over 12 bases. Looked up from germline, CDR1 is SGHNT and CDR2 is YYREEE (reference sequence). The ends lost 2 bases at V and 6 bases at J; junction bases unmatched: 4. The CDR3 covers 15 residues.

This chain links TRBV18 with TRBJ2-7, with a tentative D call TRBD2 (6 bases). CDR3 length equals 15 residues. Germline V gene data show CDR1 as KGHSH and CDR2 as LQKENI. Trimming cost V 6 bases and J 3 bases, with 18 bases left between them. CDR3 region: CASSRGQGSYYEQYF. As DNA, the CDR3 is TGTGCCAGCTCGCGGGGCCAGGGAAGCTACTACGAGCAGTACTTC. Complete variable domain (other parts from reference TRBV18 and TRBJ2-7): NAGVMQNPRHLVRRRGQEARLRCSPMKGHSHVYWYRQLPEEGLKFMVYLQKENIIDESGMPKERFSAEFPKEGPSILRIQQVVRGDSAAYFCASSRGQGSYYEQYFGPGTRLTVT.

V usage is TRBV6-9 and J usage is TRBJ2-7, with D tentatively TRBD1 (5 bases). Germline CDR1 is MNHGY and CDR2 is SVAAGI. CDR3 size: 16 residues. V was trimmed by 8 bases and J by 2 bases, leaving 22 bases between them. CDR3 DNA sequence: TGTGCCAGCGTAGGGTCCCGGACAACTCTCGCCTACGAGCAGTACGTC. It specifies CASVGSRTTLAYEQYV.

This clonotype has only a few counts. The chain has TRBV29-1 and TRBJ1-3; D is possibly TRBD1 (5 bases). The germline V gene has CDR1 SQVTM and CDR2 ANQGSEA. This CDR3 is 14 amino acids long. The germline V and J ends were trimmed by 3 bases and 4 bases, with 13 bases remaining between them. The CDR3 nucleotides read TGCAGCGTTGATTTGGGGCGAGCGGGAAACACCATATATTTT. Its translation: CSVDLGRAGNTIYF.

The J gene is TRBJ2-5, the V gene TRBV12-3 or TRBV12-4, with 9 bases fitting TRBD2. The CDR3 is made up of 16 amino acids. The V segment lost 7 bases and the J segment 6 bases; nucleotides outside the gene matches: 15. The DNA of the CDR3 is TGTGCCAGCACCCCACTAGCGGGTCTGGAGGGGCAGACCCAGTACTTC. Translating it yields CASTPLAGLEGQTQYF.

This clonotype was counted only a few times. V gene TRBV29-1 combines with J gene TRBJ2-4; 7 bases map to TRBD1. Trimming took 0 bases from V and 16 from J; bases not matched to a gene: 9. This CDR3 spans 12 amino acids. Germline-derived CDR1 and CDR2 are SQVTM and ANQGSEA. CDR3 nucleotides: TGCAGCGTTGAAGAGGGGCAGGGGGTTAGATACTTC. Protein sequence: CSVEEGQGVRYF.

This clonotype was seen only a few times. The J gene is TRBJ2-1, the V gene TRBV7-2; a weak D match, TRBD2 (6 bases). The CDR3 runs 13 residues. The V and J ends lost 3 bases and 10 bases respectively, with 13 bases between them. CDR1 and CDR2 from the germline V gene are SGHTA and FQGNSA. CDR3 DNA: TGTGCCAGCAGCTTGGGACTCCTAGGGGAGCAGTTCTTC. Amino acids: CASSLGLLGEQFF.

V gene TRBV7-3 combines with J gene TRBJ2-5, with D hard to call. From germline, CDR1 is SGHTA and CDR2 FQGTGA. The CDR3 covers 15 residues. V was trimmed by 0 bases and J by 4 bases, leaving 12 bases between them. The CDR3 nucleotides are TGTGCCAGCAGCTTAACTTCGGGCAGAGGAGAGACCCAGTACTTC. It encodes CASSLTSGRGETQYF.

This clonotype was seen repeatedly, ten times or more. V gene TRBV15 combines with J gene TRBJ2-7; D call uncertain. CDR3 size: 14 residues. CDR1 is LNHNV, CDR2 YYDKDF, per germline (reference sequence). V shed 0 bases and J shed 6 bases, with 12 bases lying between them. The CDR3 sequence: CATSRDFDGSEQYV. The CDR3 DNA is TGTGCCACCAGCAGAGATTTTGATGGTTCCGAGCAGTACGTC.

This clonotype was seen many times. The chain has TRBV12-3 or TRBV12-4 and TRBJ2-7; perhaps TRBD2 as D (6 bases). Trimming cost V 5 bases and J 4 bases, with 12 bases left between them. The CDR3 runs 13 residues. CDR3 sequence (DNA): TGTGCCAGCAGTCTTCGGGGAGGTTACGAGCAGTACTTC. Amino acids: CASSLRGGYEQYF.

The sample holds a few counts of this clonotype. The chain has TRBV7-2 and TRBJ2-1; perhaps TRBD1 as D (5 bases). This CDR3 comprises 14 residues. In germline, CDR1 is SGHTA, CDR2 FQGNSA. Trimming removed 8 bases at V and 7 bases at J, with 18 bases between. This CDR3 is CASSVGRVGNEQFF. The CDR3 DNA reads TGTGCCAGCTCCGTGGGCAGGGTAGGGAATGAGCAGTTCTTC.

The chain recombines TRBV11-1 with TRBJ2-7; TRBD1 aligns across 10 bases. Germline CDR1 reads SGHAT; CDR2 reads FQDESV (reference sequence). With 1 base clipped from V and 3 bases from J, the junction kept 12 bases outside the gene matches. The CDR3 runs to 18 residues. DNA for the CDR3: TGTGCCAGCAGCTTAGTCGGGTCAACGGGACAGGGGTTCTACGAGCAGTACGTC. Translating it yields CASSLVGSTGQGFYEQYV.

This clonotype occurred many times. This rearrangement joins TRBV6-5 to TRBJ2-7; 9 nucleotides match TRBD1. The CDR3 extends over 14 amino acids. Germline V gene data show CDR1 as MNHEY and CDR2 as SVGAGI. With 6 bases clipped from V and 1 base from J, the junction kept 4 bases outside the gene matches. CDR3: CASRRGQGSYEQYF. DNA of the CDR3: TGTGCCAGCAGACGCGGACAGGGGTCCTACGAGCAGTACTTC.

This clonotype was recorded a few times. The CDR3 is CSAARQGGSYEQYF. CDR3 coding DNA: TGCAGTGCCGCCCGACAGGGCGGGAGCTACGAGCAGTACTTC. V gene TRBV20-1 combines with J gene TRBJ2-7, with D perhaps being TRBD1 or TRBD2 (7 bases each). CDR1 is DFQATT and CDR2 is SNEGSKA in the germline V gene (reference sequence). This CDR3 region has 14 residues. Trimming left V 6 bases short and J 3 bases short, with 18 bases between.

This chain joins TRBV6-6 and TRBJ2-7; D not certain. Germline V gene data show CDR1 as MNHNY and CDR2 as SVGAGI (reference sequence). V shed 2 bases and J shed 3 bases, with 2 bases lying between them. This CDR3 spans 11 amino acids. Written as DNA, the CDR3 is TGTGCCAGCAGTTACCTCTACGAGCAGTACGTC. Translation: CASSYLYEQYV.

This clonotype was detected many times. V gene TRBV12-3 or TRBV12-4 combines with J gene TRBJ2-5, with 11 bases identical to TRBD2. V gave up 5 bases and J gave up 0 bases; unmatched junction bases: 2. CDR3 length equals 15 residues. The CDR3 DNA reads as TGTGCCAGCAGTGGACTAGCGGGCGACCAAGAGACCCAGTACTTC. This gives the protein CASSGLAGDQETQYF.